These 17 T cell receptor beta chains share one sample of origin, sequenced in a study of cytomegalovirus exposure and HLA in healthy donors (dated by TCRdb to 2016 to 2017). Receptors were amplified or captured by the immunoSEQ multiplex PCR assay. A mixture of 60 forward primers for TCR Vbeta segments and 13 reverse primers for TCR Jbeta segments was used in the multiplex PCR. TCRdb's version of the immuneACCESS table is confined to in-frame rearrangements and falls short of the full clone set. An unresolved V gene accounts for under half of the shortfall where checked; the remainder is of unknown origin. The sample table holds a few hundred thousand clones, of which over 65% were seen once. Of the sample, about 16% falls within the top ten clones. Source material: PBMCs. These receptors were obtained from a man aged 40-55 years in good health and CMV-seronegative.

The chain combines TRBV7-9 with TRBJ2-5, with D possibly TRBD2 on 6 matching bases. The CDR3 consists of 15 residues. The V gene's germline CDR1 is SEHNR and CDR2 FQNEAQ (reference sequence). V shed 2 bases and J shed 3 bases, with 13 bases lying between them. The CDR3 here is CASSLKGLGEETQYF. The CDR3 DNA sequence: TGTGCCAGCAGCTTAAAGGGACTGGGAGAAGAGACCCAGTACTTC.

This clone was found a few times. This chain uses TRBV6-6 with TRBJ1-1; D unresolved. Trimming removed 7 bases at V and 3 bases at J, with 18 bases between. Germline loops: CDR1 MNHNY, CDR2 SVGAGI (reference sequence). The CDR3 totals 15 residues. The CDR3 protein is CASTERRVGDTEAFF. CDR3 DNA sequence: TGTGCCAGCACCGAGAGGCGGGTCGGGGACACTGAAGCTTTCTTT.

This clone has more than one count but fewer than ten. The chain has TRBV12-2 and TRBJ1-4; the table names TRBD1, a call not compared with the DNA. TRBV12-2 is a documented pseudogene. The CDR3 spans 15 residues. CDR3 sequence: CASRHRTGQREKLFF. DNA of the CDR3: TGTGCAAGTCGCCATCGGACAGGGCAAAGGGAAAAACTGTTTTTT.

The CDR3 sequence: CASSSLLRGAGELFF. DNA for the CDR3: TGTGCCAGCAGTTCCCTACTCAGGGGGGCCGGGGAGCTGTTTTTT. V gene TRBV6-5 combines with J gene TRBJ2-2; D might be TRBD1 (7 bases). Trimming removed 4 bases from V and 6 bases from J, with 15 bases in between. Germline V CDR1 and CDR2: MNHEY, SVGAGI. The CDR3 covers 15 residues.

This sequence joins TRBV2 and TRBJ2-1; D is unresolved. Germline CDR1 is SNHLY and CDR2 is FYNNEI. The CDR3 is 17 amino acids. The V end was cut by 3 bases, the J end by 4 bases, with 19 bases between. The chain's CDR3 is CASSESASEPPYNEQFF. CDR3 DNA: TGTGCCAGCAGTGAGAGCGCATCGGAACCACCTTACAATGAGCAGTTCTTC.

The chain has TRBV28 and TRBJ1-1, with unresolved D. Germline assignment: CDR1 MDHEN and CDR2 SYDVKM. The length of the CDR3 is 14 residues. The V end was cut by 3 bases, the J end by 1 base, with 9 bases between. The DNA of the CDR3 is TGTGCCAGCAGTTTCCCCCGGGGGAACACTGAAGCTTTCTTT. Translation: CASSFPRGNTEAFF.

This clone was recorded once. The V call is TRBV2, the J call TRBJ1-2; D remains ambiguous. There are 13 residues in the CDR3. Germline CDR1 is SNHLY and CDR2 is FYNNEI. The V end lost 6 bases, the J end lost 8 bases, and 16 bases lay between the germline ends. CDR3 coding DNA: TGTGCCAGCAGACCCGACAACCGTCGGGGCTACACCTTC. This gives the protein CASRPDNRRGYTF.

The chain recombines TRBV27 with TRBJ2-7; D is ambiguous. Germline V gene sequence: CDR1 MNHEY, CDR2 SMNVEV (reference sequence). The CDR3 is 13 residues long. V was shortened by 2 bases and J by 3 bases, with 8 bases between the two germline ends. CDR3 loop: CASSLRTDYEQYF. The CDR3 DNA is TGTGCCAGCAGTTTACGTACAGACTACGAGCAGTACTTC.

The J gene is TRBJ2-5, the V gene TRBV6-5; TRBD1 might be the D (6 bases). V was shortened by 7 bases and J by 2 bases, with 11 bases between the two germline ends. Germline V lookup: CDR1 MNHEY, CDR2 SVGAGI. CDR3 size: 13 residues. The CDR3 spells CASKRTVQETQYF. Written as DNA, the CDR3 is TGTGCCAGCAAAAGGACAGTACAAGAGACCCAGTACTTC.

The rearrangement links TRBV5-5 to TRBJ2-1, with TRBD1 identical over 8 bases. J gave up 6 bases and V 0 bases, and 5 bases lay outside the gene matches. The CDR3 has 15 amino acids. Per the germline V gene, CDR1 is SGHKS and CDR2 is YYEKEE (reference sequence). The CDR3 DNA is TGTGCCAGCAGCTTGGCCGACAGGGGTTTCAATGAGCAGTTCTTC. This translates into CASSLADRGFNEQFF.

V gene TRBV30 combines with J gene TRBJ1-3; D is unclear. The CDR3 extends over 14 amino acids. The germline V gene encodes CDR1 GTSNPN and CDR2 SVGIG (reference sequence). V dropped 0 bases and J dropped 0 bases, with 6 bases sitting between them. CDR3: CAWSVRSSGNTIYF. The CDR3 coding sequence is TGTGCCTGGAGTGTTAGGAGCTCTGGAAACACCATATATTTT.

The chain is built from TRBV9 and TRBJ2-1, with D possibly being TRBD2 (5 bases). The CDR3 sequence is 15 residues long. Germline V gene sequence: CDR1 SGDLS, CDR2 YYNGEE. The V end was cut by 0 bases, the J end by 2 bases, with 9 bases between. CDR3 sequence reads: CASSVAAVTYNEQFF. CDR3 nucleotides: TGTGCCAGCAGCGTAGCAGCGGTTACCTACAATGAGCAGTTCTTC.

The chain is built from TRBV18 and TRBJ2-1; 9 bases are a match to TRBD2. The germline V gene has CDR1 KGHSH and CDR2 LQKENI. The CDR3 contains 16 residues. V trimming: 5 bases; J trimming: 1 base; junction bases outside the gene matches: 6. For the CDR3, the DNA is TGTGCCAGCTCAAGTAGCGGGAGTGGTTCCTACAATGAGCAGTTCTTC. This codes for CASSSSGSGSYNEQFF. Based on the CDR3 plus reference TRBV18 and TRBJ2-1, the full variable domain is NAGVMQNPRHLVRRRGQEARLRCSPMKGHSHVYWYRQLPEEGLKFMVYLQKENIIDESGMPKERFSAEFPKEGPSILRIQQVVRGDSAAYFCASSSSGSGSYNEQFFGPGTRLTVL.

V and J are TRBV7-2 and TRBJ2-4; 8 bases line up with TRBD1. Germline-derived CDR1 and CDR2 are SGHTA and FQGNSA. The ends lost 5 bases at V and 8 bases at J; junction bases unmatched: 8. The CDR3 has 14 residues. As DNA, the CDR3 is TGTGCCAGCAGCCAGCGGACAGGGTGGGACATTCAGTACTTC. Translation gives CASSQRTGWDIQYF.

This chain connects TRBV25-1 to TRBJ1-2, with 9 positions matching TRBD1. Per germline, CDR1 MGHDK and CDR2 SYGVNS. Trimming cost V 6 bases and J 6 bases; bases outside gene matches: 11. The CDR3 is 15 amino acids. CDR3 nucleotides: TGTGCCAGCAGCAGAACAGGGGGCGTCTGGGATGGCTACACCTTC. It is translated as CASSRTGGVWDGYTF.

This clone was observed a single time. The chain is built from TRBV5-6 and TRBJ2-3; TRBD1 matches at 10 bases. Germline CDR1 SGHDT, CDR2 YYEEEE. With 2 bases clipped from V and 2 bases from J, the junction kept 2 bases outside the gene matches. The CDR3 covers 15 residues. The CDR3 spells CASSFGQGVTDTQYF. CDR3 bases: TGTGCCAGCAGCTTTGGACAGGGGGTCACAGATACGCAGTATTTT. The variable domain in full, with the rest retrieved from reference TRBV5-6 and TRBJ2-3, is DAGVTQSPTHLIKTRGQQVTLRCSPKSGHDTVSWYQQALGQGPQFIFQYYEEEERQRGNFPDRFSGHQFPNYSSELNVNALLLGDSALYLCASSFGQGVTDTQYFGPGTRLTVL.

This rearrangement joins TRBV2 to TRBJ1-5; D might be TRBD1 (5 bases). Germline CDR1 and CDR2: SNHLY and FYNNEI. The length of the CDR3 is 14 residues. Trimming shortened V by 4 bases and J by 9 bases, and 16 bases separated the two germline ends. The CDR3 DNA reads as TGTGCCAGCAGTGTCGCAGGGCGCTCCGGGCCCCAGCATTTT. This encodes CASSVAGRSGPQHF.